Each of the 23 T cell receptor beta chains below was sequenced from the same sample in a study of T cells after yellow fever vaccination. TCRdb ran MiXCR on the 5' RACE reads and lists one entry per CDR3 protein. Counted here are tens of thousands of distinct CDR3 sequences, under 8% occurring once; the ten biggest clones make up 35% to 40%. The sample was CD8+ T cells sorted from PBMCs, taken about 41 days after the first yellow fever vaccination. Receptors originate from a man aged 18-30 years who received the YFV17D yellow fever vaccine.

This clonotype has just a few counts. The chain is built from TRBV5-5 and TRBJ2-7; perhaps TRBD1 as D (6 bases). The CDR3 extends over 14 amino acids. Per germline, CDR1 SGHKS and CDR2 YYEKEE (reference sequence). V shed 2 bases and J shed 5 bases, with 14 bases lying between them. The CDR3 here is CASSLTGNVDEQYV. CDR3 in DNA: TGTGCCAGCAGCTTAACAGGGAATGTTGACGAGCAGTACGTC.

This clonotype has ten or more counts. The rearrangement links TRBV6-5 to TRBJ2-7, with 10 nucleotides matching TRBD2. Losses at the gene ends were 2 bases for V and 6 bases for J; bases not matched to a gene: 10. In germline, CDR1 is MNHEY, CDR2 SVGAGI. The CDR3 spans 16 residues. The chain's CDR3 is CASSYRIAGGPPEQYF. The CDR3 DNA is TGTGCCAGCAGTTACCGAATAGCGGGGGGCCCTCCCGAGCAGTACTTC.

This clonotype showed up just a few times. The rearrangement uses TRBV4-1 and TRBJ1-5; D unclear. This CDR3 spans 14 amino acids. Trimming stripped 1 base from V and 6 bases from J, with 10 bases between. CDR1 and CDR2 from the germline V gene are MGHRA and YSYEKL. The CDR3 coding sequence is TGCGCCAGCAGCCAAGGGGTGGGGTTTCAGCCCCAGCATTTT. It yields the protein CASSQGVGFQPQHF.

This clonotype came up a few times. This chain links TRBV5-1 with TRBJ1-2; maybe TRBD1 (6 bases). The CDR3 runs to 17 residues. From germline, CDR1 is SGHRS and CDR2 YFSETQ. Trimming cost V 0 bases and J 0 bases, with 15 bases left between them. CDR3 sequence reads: CASSLEGGALSNYGYTF. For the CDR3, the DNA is TGCGCCAGCAGCTTGGAAGGGGGGGCGTTGTCTAACTATGGCTACACCTTC.

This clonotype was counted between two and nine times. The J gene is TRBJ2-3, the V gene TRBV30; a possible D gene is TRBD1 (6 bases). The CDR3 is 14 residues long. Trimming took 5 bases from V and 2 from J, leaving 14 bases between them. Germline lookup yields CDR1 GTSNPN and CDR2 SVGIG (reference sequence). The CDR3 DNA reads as TGTGCCTGGGACAAGGGGGTTCCCACAGATACGCAGTATTTT. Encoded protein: CAWDKGVPTDTQYF.

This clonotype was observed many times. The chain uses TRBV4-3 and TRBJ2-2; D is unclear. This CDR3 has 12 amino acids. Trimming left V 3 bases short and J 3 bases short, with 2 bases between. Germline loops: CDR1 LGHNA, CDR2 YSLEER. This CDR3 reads CASSHYTGELFF. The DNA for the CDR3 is TGCGCCAGCAGCCACTACACCGGGGAGCTGTTTTTT.

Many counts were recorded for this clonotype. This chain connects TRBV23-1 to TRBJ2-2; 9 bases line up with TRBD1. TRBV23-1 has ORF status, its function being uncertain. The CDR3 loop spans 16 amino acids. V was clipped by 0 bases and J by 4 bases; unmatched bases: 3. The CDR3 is CASSQSGTGTTGELFF. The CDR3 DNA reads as TGCGCCAGCAGTCAATCGGGGACAGGGACCACCGGGGAGCTGTTTTTT.

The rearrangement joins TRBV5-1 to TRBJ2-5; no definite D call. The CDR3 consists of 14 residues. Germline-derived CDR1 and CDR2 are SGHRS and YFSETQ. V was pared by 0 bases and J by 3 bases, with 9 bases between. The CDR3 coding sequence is TGCGCCAGCAGCTTGGCCGCTAGTGAAGAGACCCAGTACTTC. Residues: CASSLAASEETQYF.

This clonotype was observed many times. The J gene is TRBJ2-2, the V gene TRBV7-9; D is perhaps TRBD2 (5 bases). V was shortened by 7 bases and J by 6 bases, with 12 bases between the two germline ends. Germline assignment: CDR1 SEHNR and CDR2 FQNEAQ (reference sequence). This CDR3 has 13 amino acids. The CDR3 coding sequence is TGTGCCAGCAATCTCGGGAATCCCGGGGAGCTGTTTTTT. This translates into CASNLGNPGELFF.

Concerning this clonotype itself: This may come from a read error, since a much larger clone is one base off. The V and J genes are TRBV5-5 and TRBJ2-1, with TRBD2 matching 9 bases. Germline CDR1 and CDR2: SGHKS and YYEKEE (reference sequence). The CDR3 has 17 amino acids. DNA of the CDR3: TGTGCCACCAGCTTGGGTAGCGCCGGGACTAGCTCCAATGAGCAGTTCTTC. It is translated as CATSLGSAGTSSNEQFF.

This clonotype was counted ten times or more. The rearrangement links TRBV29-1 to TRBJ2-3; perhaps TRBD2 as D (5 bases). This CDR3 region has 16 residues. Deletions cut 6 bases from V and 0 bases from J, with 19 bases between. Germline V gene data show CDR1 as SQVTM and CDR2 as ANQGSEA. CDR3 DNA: TGCAGCGTCGAATGGACGAGCGGCCCTAGCACAGATACGCAGTATTTT. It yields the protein CSVEWTSGPSTDTQYF.

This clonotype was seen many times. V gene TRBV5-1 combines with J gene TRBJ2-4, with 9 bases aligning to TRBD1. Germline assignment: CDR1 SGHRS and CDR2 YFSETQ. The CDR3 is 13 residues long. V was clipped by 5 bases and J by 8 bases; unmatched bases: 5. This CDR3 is CASRGDRDHIQYF. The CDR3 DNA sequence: TGCGCCAGCAGGGGGGACAGGGACCACATTCAGTACTTC. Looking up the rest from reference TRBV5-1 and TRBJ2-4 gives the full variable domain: KAGVTQTPRYLIKTRGQQVTLSCSPISGHRSVSWYQQTPGQGLQFLFEYFSETQRNKGNFPGRFSGRQFSNSRSEMNVSTLELGDSALYLCASRGDRDHIQYFGAGTRLSVL.

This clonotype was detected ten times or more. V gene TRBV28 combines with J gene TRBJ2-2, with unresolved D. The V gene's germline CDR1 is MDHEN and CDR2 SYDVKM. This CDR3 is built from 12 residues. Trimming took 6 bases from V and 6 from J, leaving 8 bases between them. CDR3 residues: CASRLGAGELFF. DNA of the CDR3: TGTGCCAGCAGGCTTGGCGCCGGGGAGCTGTTTTTT. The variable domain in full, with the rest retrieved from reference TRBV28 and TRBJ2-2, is DVKVTQSSRYLVKRTGEKVFLECVQDMDHENMFWYRQDPGLGLRLIYFSYDVKMKEKGDIPEGYSVSREKKERFSLILESASTNQTSMYLCASRLGAGELFFGEGSRLTVL.

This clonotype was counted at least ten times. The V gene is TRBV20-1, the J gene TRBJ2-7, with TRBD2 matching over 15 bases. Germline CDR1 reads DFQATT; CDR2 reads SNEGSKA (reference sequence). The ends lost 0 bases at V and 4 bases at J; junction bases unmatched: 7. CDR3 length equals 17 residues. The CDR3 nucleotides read TGCAGTGCTAGAGATGATGGGGGACTAGCGGGGGGTTACGAGCAGTACTTC. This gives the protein CSARDDGGLAGGYEQYF.

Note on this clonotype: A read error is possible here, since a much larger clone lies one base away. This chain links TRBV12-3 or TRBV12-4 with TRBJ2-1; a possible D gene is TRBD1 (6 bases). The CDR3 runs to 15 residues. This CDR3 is CASSSGHFSYSEQFF. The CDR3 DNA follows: TGTGCCAGCAGTTCGGGACACTTCTCCTACAGTGAGCAGTTCTTC.

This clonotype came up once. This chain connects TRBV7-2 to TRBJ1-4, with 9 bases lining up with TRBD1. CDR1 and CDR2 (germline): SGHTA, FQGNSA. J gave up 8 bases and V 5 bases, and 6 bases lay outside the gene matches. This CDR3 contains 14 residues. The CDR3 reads CASSPQGAWEKLFF. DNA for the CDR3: TGTGCCAGCAGCCCACAGGGGGCTTGGGAAAAACTGTTTTTT. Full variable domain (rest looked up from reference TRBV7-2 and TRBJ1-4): GAGVSQSPSNKVTEKGKDVELRCDPISGHTALYWYRQSLGQGLEFLIYFQGNSAPDKSGLPSDRFSAERTGGSVSTLTIQRTQQEDSAVYLCASSPQGAWEKLFFGSGTQLSVL.

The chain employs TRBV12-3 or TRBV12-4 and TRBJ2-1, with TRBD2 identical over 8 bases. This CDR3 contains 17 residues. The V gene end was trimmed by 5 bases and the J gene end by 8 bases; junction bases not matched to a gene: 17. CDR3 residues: CASSPPHPGGFLDEQFF. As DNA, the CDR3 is TGTGCCAGCAGTCCCCCTCATCCGGGGGGGTTTTTGGATGAGCAGTTCTTC.

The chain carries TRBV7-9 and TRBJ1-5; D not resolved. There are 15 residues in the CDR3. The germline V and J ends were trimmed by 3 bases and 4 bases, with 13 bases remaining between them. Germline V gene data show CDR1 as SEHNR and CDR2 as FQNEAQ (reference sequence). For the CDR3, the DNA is TGTGCCAGCAGCTTTGGACTGGGAGCAAATCAGCCCCAGCATTTT. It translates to CASSFGLGANQPQHF.

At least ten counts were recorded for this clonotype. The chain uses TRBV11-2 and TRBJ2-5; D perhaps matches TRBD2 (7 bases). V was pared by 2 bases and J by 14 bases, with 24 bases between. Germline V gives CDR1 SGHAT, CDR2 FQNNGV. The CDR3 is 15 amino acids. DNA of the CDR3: TGTGCCAGCAGCTTATTGGGCGGGGGCCGCGAGGGTCGATACTTC. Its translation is CASSLLGGGREGRYF.

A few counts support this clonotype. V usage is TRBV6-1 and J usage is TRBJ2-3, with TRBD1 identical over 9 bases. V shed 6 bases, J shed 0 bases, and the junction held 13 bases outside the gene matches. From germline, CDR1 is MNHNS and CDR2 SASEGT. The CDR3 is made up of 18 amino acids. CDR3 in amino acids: CASRNFPGQGISTDTQYF. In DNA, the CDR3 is TGTGCCAGCAGAAATTTCCCGGGACAGGGTATAAGCACAGATACGCAGTATTTT.

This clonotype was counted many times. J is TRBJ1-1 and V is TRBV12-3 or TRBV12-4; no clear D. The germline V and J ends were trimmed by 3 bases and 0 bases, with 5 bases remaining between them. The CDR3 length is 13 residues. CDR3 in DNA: TGTGCCAGCAGTTTCAATGTGAACACTGAAGCTTTCTTT. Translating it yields CASSFNVNTEAFF.

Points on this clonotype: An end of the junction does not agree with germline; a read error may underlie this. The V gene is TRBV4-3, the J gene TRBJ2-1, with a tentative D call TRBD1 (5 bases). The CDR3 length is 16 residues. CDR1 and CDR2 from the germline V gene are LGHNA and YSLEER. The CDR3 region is CPSSQEIQGSYNEQFF. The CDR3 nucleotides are TGCCCCAGCAGCCAAGAAATCCAGGGCTCCTACAATGAGCAGTTCTTC.

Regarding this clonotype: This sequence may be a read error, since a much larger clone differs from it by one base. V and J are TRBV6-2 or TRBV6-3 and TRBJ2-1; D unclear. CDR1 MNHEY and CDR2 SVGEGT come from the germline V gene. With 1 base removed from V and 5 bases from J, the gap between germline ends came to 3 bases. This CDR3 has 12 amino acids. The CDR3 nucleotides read TGTGCCAGCAGTTACTTCCACAATGAGCAGTTCTTC. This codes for CASSYFHNEQFF.